The entry that follows covers one TCR beta chain sequence. Its cognate antigen is unknown. V trimming: 6 bases; J trimming: 0 bases; junction bases outside the gene matches: 8. The CDR3 runs to 16 residues. CDR1 MGHDK and CDR2 SYGVNS come from the germline V gene. Clones were read by immunoSEQ multiplex PCR, and TCRdb kept only the in-frame ones, dropping some. The table lists under 100,000 clones, under 95% of them singletons, with under 7.5% in the top ten. These data come from a study of T cell responses to AZD1222 COVID-19 vaccine. Study results and caveats: At baseline, just five to seven AZD1222 recipients tested seropositive. Repertoire sampling was restricted to post-peak T cell response timepoints.

This specimen was peripheral blood, taken on day 0 of MenACWY control vaccination. The V and J genes are TRBV25-1 and TRBJ1-3, with TRBD1 identical over 7 bases. This receptor was taken from an adult in good health. The CDR3 protein is CASSRGGPSSGNTIYF. In nucleotides, the CDR3 is TGTGCCAGCAGCAGGGGGGGGCCCAGCTCTGGAAACACCATATATTTT.